Sequencing of this T cell receptor (beta chain) was carried out in a study of blood T cell repertoires in COVID-19. As for the study in general: Spain, Italy and the United States supplied samples that represented acute and convalescent COVID-19. PBMCs, B-cell-depleted T cells, or T cells provided the cDNA or gDNA that made up the material.

As processed by the authors: Quantification of nucleated cells was approximated via reference gene primer amplification. Method: immunoSEQ multiplex PCR; TCRdb's copy keeps in-frame clones and lacks some. D and trimming come from the DNA, and the V and J calls and clone size come from that table. In the table there are around 260,000 clones, approximately 81% of which are singletons. Sequencing used peripheral blood. The clonotype comes from a man between 60 and 70 years old with acute or convalescent COVID-19.

CDR3 DNA sequence: TGTGCCAGCAGTTTAAGCGGGTATGGCAATCAGCCCCAGCATTTT. Its translation: CASSLSGYGNQPQHF. The chain carries TRBV27 and TRBJ1-5, with D uncertain. There are 15 residues in the CDR3. V lost 2 bases and J 2 bases, leaving 10 bases between the germline ends. The V gene's germline CDR1 is MNHEY and CDR2 SMNVEV (reference sequence).